The 8 T cell receptor beta chains below come from one sample, sequenced in a study of blood T cell repertoires in COVID-19. Method: immunoSEQ multiplex PCR; TCRdb's copy keeps in-frame clones and lacks some. The sample contains some 80,000 clones, less than 90% of which appear only once. Source material: peripheral blood. These receptors originate from a human donor in a cohort sampled during active COVID-19.

The rearrangement uses TRBV19 and TRBJ1-1; D is perhaps TRBD1 (5 bases). Germline CDR1 is LNHDA and CDR2 is SQIVND (reference sequence). Between the trimmed V and J ends, which lost 7 bases and 4 bases, there was a span of 16 bases. CDR3 size: 14 residues. CDR3 in DNA: TGTGCCAGTACCACCGTGGGGGGGATCACTGAAGCTTTCTTT. It codes for CASTTVGGITEAFF.

The V call is TRBV5-3, the J call TRBJ2-5; 10 bases match TRBD2. TRBV5-3 is known as an ORF, though its function is uncertain. This CDR3 has 17 amino acids. V shed 4 bases, J shed 2 bases, and the junction held 11 bases outside the gene matches. CDR3 nucleotides: TGTGCCAGAAGCGGGGTTTTAGCGGGGGGAAATCAAGAGACCCAGTACTTC. Translated, it gives CARSGVLAGGNQETQYF.

V is TRBV28 and J is TRBJ1-1; no clear D. The CDR3 loop spans 16 amino acids. Germline V lookup: CDR1 MDHEN, CDR2 SYDVKM. With 6 bases removed from V and 3 bases from J, the gap between germline ends came to 20 bases. This chain's CDR3 is CASSRSDALSYTEAFF. The CDR3 nucleotides are TGTGCCAGCAGCCGAAGCGACGCACTTTCTTACACTGAAGCTTTCTTT.

The chain has TRBV21-1 and TRBJ2-1; TRBD1 is taken as the D call from the table, unchecked against the DNA. TRBV21-1 is classified as a pseudogene. The CDR3 covers 18 residues. CDR3 amino acids: CASSKGQGGPRPYNEQFF. The DNA of the CDR3 is TGTGCCAGCAGCAAAGGACAGGGAGGTCCCCGACCCTACAATGAGCAGTTCTTC.

The chain links TRBV5-4 to TRBJ2-5, with 9 bases identical to TRBD2. This CDR3 spans 18 amino acids. The germline gives CDR1 SGHNT, CDR2 YYREEE (reference sequence). Unmatched junction bases numbered 13, after V lost 0 bases and J lost 4 bases. CDR3: CASSLGGARGGARETQYF. Here the CDR3 DNA reads TGTGCCAGCAGCTTGGGGGGGGCTCGCGGGGGGGCTCGAGAGACCCAGTACTTC.

The chain employs TRBV7-9 and TRBJ1-5; 8 bases fit TRBD1. J lost 7 bases, V lost 5 bases, and 4 bases had no gene match. From germline, CDR1 is SEHNR and CDR2 FQNEAQ (reference sequence). This CDR3 has 13 amino acids. CDR3 sequence reads: CASSLTGEQPQHF. CDR3 DNA: TGTGCCAGCAGCCTGACAGGGGAGCAGCCCCAGCATTTT.

The chain has TRBV5-1 and TRBJ1-5; 12 nucleotides agree with TRBD1. The CDR3 is 17 residues long. The V gene's germline CDR1 is SGHRS and CDR2 YFSETQ. The ends lost 4 bases at V and 0 bases at J; junction bases unmatched: 5. This chain's CDR3 is CASSTLGQGASNQPQHF. The CDR3 nucleotides are TGCGCCAGCAGCACGCTGGGACAGGGGGCTAGCAATCAGCCCCAGCATTTT.

The chain couples TRBV4-2 to TRBJ1-5; D might be TRBD1 (5 bases). Germline assignment: CDR1 LGHNA and CDR2 YNFKEQ. Trimming removed 0 bases from V and 6 bases from J, with 12 bases in between. There are 15 residues in the CDR3. DNA of the CDR3: TGTGCCAGCAGCCAAGATGGGAGGGGTAGTCAGCCCCAGCATTTT. It translates to CASSQDGRGSQPQHF.